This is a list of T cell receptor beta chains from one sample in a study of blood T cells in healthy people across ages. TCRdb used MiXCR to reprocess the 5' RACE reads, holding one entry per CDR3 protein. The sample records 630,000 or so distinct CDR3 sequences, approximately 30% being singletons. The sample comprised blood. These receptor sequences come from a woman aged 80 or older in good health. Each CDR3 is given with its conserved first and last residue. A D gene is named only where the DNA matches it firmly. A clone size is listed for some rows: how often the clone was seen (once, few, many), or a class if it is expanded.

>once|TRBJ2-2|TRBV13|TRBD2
TGTGCCAGCAGCGCGGGCGCGGGGGGGCCCACCGGGGAGCTGTTTTTT
CASSAGAGGPTGELFF
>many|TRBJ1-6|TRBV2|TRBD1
TGTGCCAGCAGAGGACAGGAGTATAATTCACCCCTCCACTTT
CASRGQEYNSPLHF
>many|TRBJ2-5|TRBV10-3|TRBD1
TGTGCCACCTCTCATGGACAGGGCGAGACCCAGTACTTC
CATSHGQGETQYF
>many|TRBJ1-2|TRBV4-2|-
TGTGCCAGCAGCCAAGAACGTGGCGGGTTCTATGGCTACACCTTC
CASSQERGGFYGYTF
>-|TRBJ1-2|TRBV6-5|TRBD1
TGTGCCAGCAGCCCCGGGACAGGGGGAACCCTCTATGGCTACACCTTC
CASSPGTGGTLYGYTF
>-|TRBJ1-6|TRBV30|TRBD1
TGTGCCTGGAGTGTACCGGGACAGGGTCCCCTCCACTTT
CAWSVPGQGPLHF
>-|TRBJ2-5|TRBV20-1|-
TGCAGTGCTAGAACCGGGACTCTCGAGACCCAGTACTTC
CSARTGTLETQYF
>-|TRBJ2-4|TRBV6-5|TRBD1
TGTGCCAGCAGTTACGGGACAGGGGGTCCCTCAGCCAAAAACATTCAGTACTTC
CASSYGTGGPSAKNIQYF
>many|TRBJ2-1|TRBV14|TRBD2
TGTGCCAGCAGACCTGCCGGGACTAGCGGGGGGCGAACCTACAATGAGCAGTTCTTC
CASRPAGTSGGRTYNEQFF
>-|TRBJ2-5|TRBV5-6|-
TGTGCCACCGCGAGAAGGGGGGGCCAAGAGACCCAGTACTTC
CATARRGGQETQYF
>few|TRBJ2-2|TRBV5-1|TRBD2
TGCGCCAGCAGCCACGGACTAGCGGGGACCTCGGGGGGGGAGCTGTTTTTT
CASSHGLAGTSGGELFF
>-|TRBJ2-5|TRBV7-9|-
TGTGCCAGCAGCTTAGGCCCCCGGGCGGCCTCACGTGGGACCCAGTACTTC
CASSLGPRAASRGTQYF
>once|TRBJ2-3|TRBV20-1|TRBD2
TGCAGTGCTACTAAGGGTAGCGGGACGGCAGATACGCAGTATTTT
CSATKGSGTADTQYF
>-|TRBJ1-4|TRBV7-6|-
TGTGCCAGCAGTCCTCAGACAACTAATAAAAAACTGTTTTTT
CASSPQTTNKKLFF
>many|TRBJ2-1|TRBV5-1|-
TGCGCCAGCAGCGCGGGACTCCTGTACTCCTACAATGAGCAGTTCTTC
CASSAGLLYSYNEQFF
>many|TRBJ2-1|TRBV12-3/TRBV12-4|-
TGTGCCAGCAAGTGGTTTGGGGGGCGCGATGAGCAGTTCTTC
CASKWFGGRDEQFF
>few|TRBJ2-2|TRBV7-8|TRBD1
TGTGCCAGCAGCCCTCGGAGACAGGGGAACACCGGGGAGCTGTTTTTT
CASSPRRQGNTGELFF
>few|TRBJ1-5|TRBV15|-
TGTGCCACCAGCAGGGTCAATCAGCCCCAGCATTTT
CATSRVNQPQHF
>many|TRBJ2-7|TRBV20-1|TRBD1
TGCAGTGCTAGAATTTCCAGGGGGAACTCCTACGAGCAGTACTTC
CSARISRGNSYEQYF
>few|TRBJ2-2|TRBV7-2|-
TGTGCCAGCAGCCATTTGGCGGCGGGCACCGGGGAGCTGTTTTTT
CASSHLAAGTGELFF
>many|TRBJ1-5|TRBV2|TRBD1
TGTGCCAGCGCCGAGGGACAGTCTAGCAATCAGCCCCAGCATTTT
CASAEGQSSNQPQHF
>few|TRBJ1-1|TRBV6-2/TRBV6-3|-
TGTGCCAGCAGGGCTCTCGACTCTGAAGCTTTCTTT
CASRALDSEAFF
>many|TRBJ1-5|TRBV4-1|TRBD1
TGCGCCAGCAGCCAGAGGACAGGGGGCGATCAGCCCCAGCATTTT
CASSQRTGGDQPQHF
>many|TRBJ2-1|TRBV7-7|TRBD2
TGTGCTAGCAGCTTAGGAGGCGGGGGAGAGCAGTTCTTC
CASSLGGGGEQFF
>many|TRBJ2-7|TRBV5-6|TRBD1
TGTGCCAGCAGCGCCCCGGGACAGGGGGCCTACGAGCAGTACTTC
CASSAPGQGAYEQYF
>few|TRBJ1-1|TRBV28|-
TGTGCCAGCCTTTACAGAAGAGGTGAAGCTTTCTTT
CASLYRRGEAFF
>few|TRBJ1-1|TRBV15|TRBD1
TGTGCCACCAGCAGAGCTACAGGGGTTTCATCTTTCTTT
CATSRATGVSSFF
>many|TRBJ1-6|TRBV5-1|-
TGCGCCAGCAGCGGAAGGACTCCGAGCTCCTATAATTCACCCCTCCACTTT
CASSGRTPSSYNSPLHF
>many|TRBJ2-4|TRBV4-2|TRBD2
TGTGCCAGCAGCCAAGCCCAAGGACTAGCGGGGGGTTTAGCCAAAAACATTCAGTACTTC
CASSQAQGLAGGLAKNIQYF
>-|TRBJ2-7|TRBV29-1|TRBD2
TGCAGCGTTGAGTGGACTAGCGGGGGTTACAATGAGCAGTACTTC
CSVEWTSGGYNEQYF
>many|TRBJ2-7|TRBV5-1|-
TGCGCCAGCAGCTTCGGCCGGGGAGCCTACGAGCAGTACTTC
CASSFGRGAYEQYF
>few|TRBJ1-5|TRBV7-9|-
TGTGCCAGCAGCTTAGCGTTAGGAAGGGACGGACCCCAGCATTTT
CASSLALGRDGPQHF
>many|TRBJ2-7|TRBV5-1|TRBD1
TGCGCCAGCAGCAAAGGACAGGGTCGGTACGAGCAGTACTTC
CASSKGQGRYEQYF
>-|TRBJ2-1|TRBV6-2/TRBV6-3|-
TGTACCACCGAGCACGGACTTAGGCAGTTCTTC
CTTEHGLRQFF
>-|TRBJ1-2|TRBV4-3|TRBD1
TGCGCCAGCAGCCAAGACCGACAGGGACCAACCTACACCTTC
CASSQDRQGPTYTF
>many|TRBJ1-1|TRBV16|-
TGTGCCAGCAGCCAAAGCGGGACGGAAGCTTTCTTT
CASSQSGTEAFF
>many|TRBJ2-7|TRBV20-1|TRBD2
TGCAGCGGGGCCCGGGGGGGGTACGAGCAGTACTTC
CSGARGGYEQYF
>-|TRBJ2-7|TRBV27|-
TGTGCCAGCATGCCCCGACGGGGGAATTACAATGAGCAGTACTTC
CASMPRRGNYNEQYF
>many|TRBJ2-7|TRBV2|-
TGTGCCAGCAGTATCTCAAGGCAGGGCGAGCAGTACTTC
CASSISRQGEQYF
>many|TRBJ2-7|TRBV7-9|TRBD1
TGTGCCAGCAGCTCTTCATTCCGGGACAGGGGAGGCGAGCAGTACTTC
CASSSSFRDRGGEQYF
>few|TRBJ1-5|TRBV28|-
TGTGCCAGCAGTTTAATAATGGGGGCAAGCAATCAGCCCCAGCATTTT
CASSLIMGASNQPQHF
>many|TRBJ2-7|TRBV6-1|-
TGTGCCAGCAGTGAGGACGCCTTCTCCTACGAGCAGTACTTC
CASSEDAFSYEQYF
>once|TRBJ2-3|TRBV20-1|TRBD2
TGCAGTGCTAGTGAACTAGCGGGAGTCCAGGATACGCAGTATTTT
CSASELAGVQDTQYF
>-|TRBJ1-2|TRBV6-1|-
TGTGCCAGCAGTCCCATGGAGACGAGGGGCGGCAACTATGGCTACACCTTC
CASSPMETRGGNYGYTF
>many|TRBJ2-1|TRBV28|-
TGTGCCAGCACTGGACAGTTCGATGAGCAGTTCTTC
CASTGQFDEQFF
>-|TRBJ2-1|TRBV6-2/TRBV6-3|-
TGTGCCAGCAGTCCCTACGCCCGCAGACCCAATGAGCAGTTCTTC
CASSPYARRPNEQFF